This TCR beta chain was captured by sequencing in a study of T cells in Graves' hyperthyroidism and ophthalmopathy. The overall study: Pretreatment peripheral blood was obtained at initial diagnosis.

Trimming cost V 3 bases and J 4 bases; bases outside gene matches: 6. The CDR3 is 15 amino acids. Germline loops: CDR1 DFQATT, CDR2 SNEGSKA (reference sequence). RNA transcripts were the template for amplifying TCR beta CDR3 regions. The primer set for the first-round RT-PCR of the TCR CDR3 was HTBI. In TCRdb, the multiplex PCR reads were re-called with MiXCR into one record per CDR3 protein. The table includes under 400,000 distinct CDR3 sequences, around a sixth detected once. This clonotype has a count of ten or more. As yet, its antigen is unknown. Regarding the study as a whole: Appearing also in blood were most of the thyroid clonotypes expanded above 0.001. It was a median around 6 months before onset that the model predicted ophthalmopathy.

Uncontrolled infections, other autoimmune diseases, pregnancy or lactation led to exclusion of patients. The chain is built from TRBV20-1 and TRBJ2-2; 9 nucleotides align to TRBD2. The clonotype originates from a woman in her 40s with Graves' ophthalmopathy. Sequencing was done on a sample of blood. CDR3 nucleotide sequence: TGCAGTGCTAGCCGAGCGGGAGGAAGCACCGGGGAGCTGTTTTTT. Its translation: CSASRAGGSTGELFF.